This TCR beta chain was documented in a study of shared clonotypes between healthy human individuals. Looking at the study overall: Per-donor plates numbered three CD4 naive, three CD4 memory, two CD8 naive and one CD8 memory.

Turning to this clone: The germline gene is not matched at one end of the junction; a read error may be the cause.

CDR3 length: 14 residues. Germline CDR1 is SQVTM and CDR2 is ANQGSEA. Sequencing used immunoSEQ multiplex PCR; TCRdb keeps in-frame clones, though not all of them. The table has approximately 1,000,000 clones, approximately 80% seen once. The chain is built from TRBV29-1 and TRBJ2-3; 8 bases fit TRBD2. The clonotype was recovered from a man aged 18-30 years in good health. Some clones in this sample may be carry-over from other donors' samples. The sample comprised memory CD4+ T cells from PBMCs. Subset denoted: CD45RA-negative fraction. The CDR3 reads CSVEAGVGTDTQYF. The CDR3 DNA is TGCAGCGTAGAAGCGGGAGTCGGCACAGATACGCAGTATTTT.